These T cell receptor beta chains were read from a single sample in a study of blood T cell repertoires in COVID-19. Here immunoSEQ multiplex PCR was the method, and the copy in TCRdb shows in-frame clones only, minus some. The sample consists of about 130,000 clones, about four fifths of them appearing once. The sequenced sample was PBMCs or T cells enriched from blood (not recorded which). These receptor sequences come from a man aged 50-59 years who had recovered from COVID-19. The CDR3 runs from the conserved cysteine through the conserved F or W. The order of the fields is D gene, J gene, clone size, V gene, CDR3 DNA, CDR3 protein. The D gene is left open where the match is weak. Only some rows state a clone size, as once, few, many or a class for expanded clones.

d_call: TRBD1
j_call: TRBJ2-7
clone_size: NA
v_call: TRBV20-1
cdr3_nt: TGCAGTGCTAGTGTAATGCAGGGGGTTACCTACGAGCAGTACTTC
cdr3_aa: CSASVMQGVTYEQYF

d_call: NA
j_call: TRBJ1-1
clone_size: NA
v_call: TRBV27
cdr3_nt: TGTGCCAGCAGTTTACCCCCCGCTGAAGCTTTCTTT
cdr3_aa: CASSLPPAEAFF

d_call: NA
j_call: TRBJ2-2
clone_size: NA
v_call: TRBV6-4
cdr3_nt: TGTGCCAGCAGTGACTTTCAGTGGCTCACCGGGGAGCTGTTTTTT
cdr3_aa: CASSDFQWLTGELFF

d_call: TRBD1
j_call: TRBJ1-1
clone_size: NA
v_call: TRBV7-2
cdr3_nt: TGTGCCAGCAGTTATACAGGGGGCTTGAACACTGAAGCTTTCTTT
cdr3_aa: CASSYTGGLNTEAFF

d_call: NA
j_call: TRBJ2-3
clone_size: once
v_call: TRBV28
cdr3_nt: TGTGCCAGCAGTTTAACTACAGATACGCAGTATTTT
cdr3_aa: CASSLTTDTQYF

d_call: TRBD1
j_call: TRBJ1-2
clone_size: NA
v_call: TRBV4-1
cdr3_nt: TGCGCCAGCAGCCAAGATAGGGACAGTAGGTATGGCTACACCTTC
cdr3_aa: CASSQDRDSRYGYTF

d_call: NA
j_call: TRBJ1-5
clone_size: NA
v_call: TRBV21-1
cdr3_nt: TGTGCCAGCAGCAGGCAGGCAGGGGGCGTTCAGCCCCAGCATTTT
cdr3_aa: CASSRQAGGVQPQHF

d_call: TRBD2
j_call: TRBJ2-5
clone_size: few
v_call: TRBV7-2
cdr3_nt: TGTGCCAGCAGCTCCCTAGCGGGGGGACGCCAAGAGACCCAGTACTTC
cdr3_aa: CASSSLAGGRQETQYF

d_call: NA
j_call: TRBJ2-7
clone_size: NA
v_call: TRBV5-1
cdr3_nt: TGCGCCAGCAGCCGGCAGACAGGCTCCTACGAGCAGTACTTC
cdr3_aa: CASSRQTGSYEQYF

d_call: NA
j_call: TRBJ1-1
clone_size: NA
v_call: TRBV5-5
cdr3_nt: TGTGCCAGCAGCTTGACGGGGAGGGACACTGAAGCTTTCTTT
cdr3_aa: CASSLTGRDTEAFF

d_call: NA
j_call: TRBJ2-1
clone_size: NA
v_call: TRBV7-3
cdr3_nt: TGTGCCAGCAGCTTACTCGGTCGGGGGTCTGAGCAGTTCTTC
cdr3_aa: CASSLLGRGSEQFF

d_call: NA
j_call: TRBJ2-1
clone_size: NA
v_call: TRBV30
cdr3_nt: TGTGCCTGGAGTAGGGGCAATGAGCAGTTCTTC
cdr3_aa: CAWSRGNEQFF

d_call: TRBD1
j_call: TRBJ1-1
clone_size: NA
v_call: TRBV18
cdr3_nt: TGTGCCAGCTCACTAGGGACAGGGTGGACTGAAGCTTTCTTT
cdr3_aa: CASSLGTGWTEAFF

d_call: TRBD1
j_call: TRBJ1-5
clone_size: few
v_call: TRBV5-8
cdr3_nt: TGTGCCAGCAGCTTGTCGGGGACAGCCGGTCCTAGCAATCAGCCCCAGCATTTT
cdr3_aa: CASSLSGTAGPSNQPQHF

d_call: NA
j_call: TRBJ1-1
clone_size: NA
v_call: TRBV9
cdr3_nt: TGTGCCAGCAGCGTAGTAACTAACACTGAAGCTTTCTTT
cdr3_aa: CASSVVTNTEAFF

d_call: NA
j_call: TRBJ1-1
clone_size: few
v_call: TRBV28
cdr3_nt: TGTGCCAGCAGCATAAACCAGCGGGAAGCTTTCTTT
cdr3_aa: CASSINQREAFF

d_call: NA
j_call: TRBJ1-1
clone_size: few
v_call: TRBV28
cdr3_nt: TGTGCCAGCAGTTCAGATGAAGCTTTCTTT
cdr3_aa: CASSSDEAFF

d_call: TRBD1
j_call: TRBJ2-7
clone_size: NA
v_call: TRBV6-5
cdr3_nt: TGTGCCAGCAGGGGAGGGACAGGGTTCTACGAGCAGTACTTC
cdr3_aa: CASRGGTGFYEQYF

d_call: TRBD1
j_call: TRBJ2-7
clone_size: NA
v_call: TRBV5-4
cdr3_nt: TGTGCCAGCAGCTTCGGGACAGGGGGGACCTACGAGCAGTACTTC
cdr3_aa: CASSFGTGGTYEQYF

d_call: TRBD1
j_call: TRBJ1-3
clone_size: NA
v_call: TRBV11-3
cdr3_nt: TGTGCCAGCAGCTTACGACAGGGGTCTGGAAACACCATATATTTT
cdr3_aa: CASSLRQGSGNTIYF

d_call: NA
j_call: TRBJ1-5
clone_size: once
v_call: TRBV4-3
cdr3_nt: TGCGCCAGCAGCCAAGATTTTAGGGGGTTGAATCAGCCCCAGCATTTT
cdr3_aa: CASSQDFRGLNQPQHF

d_call: TRBD1
j_call: TRBJ2-5
clone_size: NA
v_call: TRBV7-8
cdr3_nt: TGTGCCAGCAGCTTAGCGGGCAGGGGGTACCAAGAGACCCAGTACTTC
cdr3_aa: CASSLAGRGYQETQYF

d_call: TRBD1
j_call: TRBJ1-4
clone_size: NA
v_call: TRBV7-6
cdr3_nt: TGTGCCAGCAGCTTAGGTGGGACAGGGGGCCCTGCAACTAATGAAAAACTGTTTTTT
cdr3_aa: CASSLGGTGGPATNEKLFF

d_call: TRBD1
j_call: TRBJ1-2
clone_size: NA
v_call: TRBV7-2
cdr3_nt: TGTGCCAGCAGCTCTCAGGGGGCAGGCTACACCTTC
cdr3_aa: CASSSQGAGYTF

d_call: TRBD1
j_call: TRBJ2-7
clone_size: NA
v_call: TRBV7-2
cdr3_nt: TGTGCCAGCAGCTTCTCGGACAGGGGCCACGAGCAGTACTTC
cdr3_aa: CASSFSDRGHEQYF

d_call: NA
j_call: TRBJ2-5
clone_size: NA
v_call: TRBV14
cdr3_nt: TGTGCCAGCAGCCCCCGTCAGGGGGGAAGAGAGACCCAGTACTTC
cdr3_aa: CASSPRQGGRETQYF

d_call: NA
j_call: TRBJ2-1
clone_size: NA
v_call: TRBV4-3
cdr3_nt: TGCGCCAGCAGCCAAGTAGCGTTCCTGAATGAGCAGTTCTTC
cdr3_aa: CASSQVAFLNEQFF

d_call: TRBD1
j_call: TRBJ1-1
clone_size: NA
v_call: TRBV19
cdr3_nt: TGTGCCAGTAGTCGATACGGGACAGGGGATCGTTACACTGAAGCTTTCTTT
cdr3_aa: CASSRYGTGDRYTEAFF

d_call: NA
j_call: TRBJ1-5
clone_size: NA
v_call: TRBV15
cdr3_nt: TGTGCCACCAGCAGAGATAGTGGCAATCAGCCCCAGCATTTT
cdr3_aa: CATSRDSGNQPQHF

d_call: TRBD1
j_call: TRBJ1-5
clone_size: NA
v_call: TRBV7-6
cdr3_nt: TGTGCCAGCAGCTTAGGGGTCTGGACAGGGGATCAGCCCCAGCATTTT
cdr3_aa: CASSLGVWTGDQPQHF

d_call: NA
j_call: TRBJ2-7
clone_size: NA
v_call: TRBV5-1
cdr3_nt: TGCGCCAGCAGCTTGAGTTCTAGGAGAGATTCCTACGAGCAGTACTTC
cdr3_aa: CASSLSSRRDSYEQYF

d_call: NA
j_call: TRBJ2-6
clone_size: NA
v_call: TRBV10-2
cdr3_nt: TGCGCCAGCAGTGAGTCAGGAGGGGTTTTCTCTGGGGCCAACGTCCTGACTTTC
cdr3_aa: CASSESGGVFSGANVLTF

d_call: TRBD2
j_call: TRBJ2-1
clone_size: few
v_call: TRBV30
cdr3_nt: TGTGCCGGCAAAGCGACTAGCGGGGGGCTAAATGAGCAGTTCTTC
cdr3_aa: CAGKATSGGLNEQFF

d_call: NA
j_call: TRBJ2-1
clone_size: NA
v_call: TRBV7-9
cdr3_nt: TGTGCCAGCAGTAAGAGGACGGGGAGGTTATTAAATGAGCAGTTCTTC
cdr3_aa: CASSKRTGRLLNEQFF

d_call: TRBD1
j_call: TRBJ2-3
clone_size: NA
v_call: TRBV7-3
cdr3_nt: TGTGCCAGCAGCTCCGGACAGGGAACAGATACGCAGTATTTT
cdr3_aa: CASSSGQGTDTQYF

d_call: TRBD2
j_call: TRBJ2-7
clone_size: NA
v_call: TRBV12-5
cdr3_nt: TGTGCTAGTGGTTTGGTACTAGCGGGGGCCCTTCACGAGCAGTACTTC
cdr3_aa: CASGLVLAGALHEQYF

d_call: NA
j_call: TRBJ1-3
clone_size: NA
v_call: TRBV7-2
cdr3_nt: TGTGCCAGCAGCTTAAACAGGTTCTCTGGAAACACCATATATTTT
cdr3_aa: CASSLNRFSGNTIYF

d_call: NA
j_call: TRBJ1-2
clone_size: NA
v_call: TRBV12-3/TRBV12-4
cdr3_nt: TGTGCCAGCAGTTTAGGGGCCAAGACTGGCTACACCTTC
cdr3_aa: CASSLGAKTGYTF

d_call: NA
j_call: TRBJ1-2
clone_size: NA
v_call: TRBV7-3
cdr3_nt: TGTGCCAGCAGCTCGTGGGCGTCTGACTATGGCTACACCTTC
cdr3_aa: CASSSWASDYGYTF

d_call: NA
j_call: TRBJ2-5
clone_size: NA
v_call: TRBV6-5
cdr3_nt: TGTGCCAGCAGTTACATCGGGGGAAGAGAGACCCAGTACTTC
cdr3_aa: CASSYIGGRETQYF